This T cell receptor (beta chain) was identified during a study of shared clonotypes between healthy human individuals. Overall study context: Every donor yielded three CD4 naive, three CD4 memory, two CD8 naive and one CD8 memory plate.

Evenly divided among several immunoSEQ plates was the genomic DNA of each subset. This table comes from immunoSEQ multiplex PCR, and its TCRdb copy is limited to in-frame clones, with some not included. The sample records roughly 2 million clones, approximately 95% being singletons. Sequencing input: naive CD4+ T cells sorted from blood. Indicated subset: CD45RA+ positively selected. This clonotype originated in a man younger than 35 in good health.

For the CDR3, the DNA is TGTGCCAGCAGCCATAGACAGGGGACCGCCTACAATGAGCAGTTCTTC. It specifies CASSHRQGTAYNEQFF. This chain joins TRBV7-8 and TRBJ2-1, with 8 bases that match TRBD1. The CDR3 consists of 16 residues. The V segment lost 5 bases and the J segment 2 bases; nucleotides outside the gene matches: 8. Germline V gene sequence: CDR1 SGHVS, CDR2 FQNEAQ.